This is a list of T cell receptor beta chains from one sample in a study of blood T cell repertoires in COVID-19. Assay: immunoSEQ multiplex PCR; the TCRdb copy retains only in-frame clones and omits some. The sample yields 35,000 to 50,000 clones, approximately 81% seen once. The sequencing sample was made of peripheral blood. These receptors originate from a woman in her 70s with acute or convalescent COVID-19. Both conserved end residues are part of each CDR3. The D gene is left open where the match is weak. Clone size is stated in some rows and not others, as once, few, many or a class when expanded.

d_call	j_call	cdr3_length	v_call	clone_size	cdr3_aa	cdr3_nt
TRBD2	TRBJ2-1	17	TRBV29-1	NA	CSVEGLAGGSSYNEQFF	TGCAGCGTTGAGGGTCTAGCGGGAGGGAGCTCCTACAATGAGCAGTTCTTC
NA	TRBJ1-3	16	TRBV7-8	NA	CASSLVSGFRRNTIYF	TGTGCCAGCAGCTTAGTCTCAGGGTTTAGAAGAAACACCATATATTTT
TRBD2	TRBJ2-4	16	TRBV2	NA	CASSVETSGSGDIQYF	TGTGCCAGCAGTGTCGAGACTAGCGGGAGTGGAGACATTCAGTACTTC
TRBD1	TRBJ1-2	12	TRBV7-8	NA	CASSWKQGGYTF	TGTGCCAGCAGCTGGAAACAGGGGGGCTACACCTTC
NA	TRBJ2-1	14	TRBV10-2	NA	CASRVGGGKNEQFF	TGCGCCAGCCGGGTAGGGGGAGGGAAGAATGAGCAGTTCTTC
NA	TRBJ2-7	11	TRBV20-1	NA	CSAPETYEQYF	TGCAGTGCCCCAGAGACATACGAGCAGTACTTC
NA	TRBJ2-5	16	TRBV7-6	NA	CASSLLAGGTAMTQYF	TGTGCCAGCAGCCTCCTCGCAGGGGGGACTGCGATGACCCAGTACTTC
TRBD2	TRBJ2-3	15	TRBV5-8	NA	CASKGLISGMDTQYF	TGTGCCAGCAAAGGTCTCATTAGCGGGATGGATACGCAGTATTTT
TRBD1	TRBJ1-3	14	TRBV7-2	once	CASSQGVAGNTIYF	TGTGCCAGCAGCCAGGGGGTAGCTGGAAACACCATATATTTT
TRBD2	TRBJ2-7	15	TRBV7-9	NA	CASGPLRGGSYEQYF	TGTGCCAGCGGCCCCCTCCGGGGGGGCTCCTACGAGCAGTACTTC
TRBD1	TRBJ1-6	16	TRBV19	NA	CASSTNPGQINSPLHF	TGTGCCAGTAGTACGAACCCGGGACAGATTAATTCACCCCTCCACTTT
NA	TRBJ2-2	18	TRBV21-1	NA	CASSKVAGGRANTGELFF	TGTGCCAGCAGCAAAGTGGCAGGGGGCCGAGCGAACACCGGGGAGCTGTTTTTT
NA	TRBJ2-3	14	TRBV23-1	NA	CASSQSQGDDTQYF	TGCGCCAGCAGTCAATCACAGGGTGATGATACGCAGTATTTT
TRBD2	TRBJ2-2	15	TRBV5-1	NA	CASSSLAGGTGELFF	TGCGCCAGCAGCTCCCTAGCGGGGGGCACCGGGGAGCTGTTTTTT
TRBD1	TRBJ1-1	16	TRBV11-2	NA	CASSVVAGGAGTEAFF	TGTGCCAGCAGCGTCGTTGCAGGGGGCGCGGGCACTGAAGCTTTCTTT
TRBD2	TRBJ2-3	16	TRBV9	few	CASSAIAGGSTDTQYF	TGTGCCAGCAGCGCCATAGCGGGAGGGAGCACAGATACGCAGTATTTT
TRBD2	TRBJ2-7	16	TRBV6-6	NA	CASSWGTLAPPYEQYF	TGTGCCAGCAGTTGGGGAACACTAGCGCCTCCCTACGAGCAGTACTTC
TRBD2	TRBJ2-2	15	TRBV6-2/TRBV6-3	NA	CASSPTSGITGELFF	TGTGCCAGCAGCCCGACTAGCGGGATCACCGGGGAGCTGTTTTTT
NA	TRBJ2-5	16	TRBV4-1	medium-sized	CASSQPPGHIEETQYF	TGCGCCAGCAGCCAACCTCCGGGACACATAGAAGAGACCCAGTACTTC
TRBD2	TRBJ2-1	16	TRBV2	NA	CASSEGAGGPLDEQFF	TGTGCCAGCAGTGAAGGGGCGGGAGGGCCACTCGATGAGCAGTTCTTC
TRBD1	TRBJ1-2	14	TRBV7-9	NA	CASSGDRGDYGYTF	TGTGCCAGCAGCGGGGACAGGGGGGACTATGGCTACACCTTC
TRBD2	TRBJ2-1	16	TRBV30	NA	CAWSGALAVSYNEQFF	TGTGCCTGGAGTGGGGCACTAGCGGTCTCCTACAATGAGCAGTTCTTC
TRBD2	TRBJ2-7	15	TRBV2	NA	CASKVGLADVYEQYF	TGTGCCAGCAAAGTGGGACTAGCGGACGTATACGAGCAGTACTTC
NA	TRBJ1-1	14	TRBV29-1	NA	CSVEDTTQGTEAFF	TGCAGCGTTGAAGATACTACGCAGGGCACTGAAGCTTTCTTT
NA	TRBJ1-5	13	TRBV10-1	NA	CASSETPQGPQHF	TGCGCCAGCAGTGAGACCCCCCAGGGTCCCCAGCATTTT
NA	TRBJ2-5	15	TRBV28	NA	CASSLQPLQGETQYF	TGTGCCAGCAGTTTACAGCCCCTCCAGGGAGAGACCCAGTACTTC
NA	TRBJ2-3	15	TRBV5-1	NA	CASSYGGSSTDTQYF	TGCGCCAGCAGCTACGGCGGGTCTAGCACAGATACGCAGTATTTT
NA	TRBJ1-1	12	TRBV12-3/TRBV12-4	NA	CASSLERTEAFF	TGTGCCAGCAGCTTAGAGAGGACTGAAGCTTTCTTT
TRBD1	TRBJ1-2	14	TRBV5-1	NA	CASRATGENYGYTF	TGCGCCAGCAGGGCGACAGGGGAGAACTATGGCTACACCTTC
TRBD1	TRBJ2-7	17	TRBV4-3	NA	CASSQGTGTGGNYEQYF	TGCGCCAGCAGCCAGGGTACCGGGACAGGGGGGAACTACGAGCAGTACTTC
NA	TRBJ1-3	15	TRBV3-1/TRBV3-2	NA	CASSQTLDTGYTIYF	TGTGCCAGCAGCCAAACCCTGGACACTGGATACACCATATATTTT
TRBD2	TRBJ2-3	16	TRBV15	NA	CATSGTSGRSTDTQYF	TGTGCCACCAGCGGGACTAGCGGGAGATCAACAGATACGCAGTATTTT
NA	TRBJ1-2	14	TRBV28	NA	CASSLSQGSRGYTF	TGTGCCAGCAGTTTATCACAGGGAAGCCGGGGCTACACCTTC
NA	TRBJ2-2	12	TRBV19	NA	CASSQNTGELFF	TGTGCCAGTAGCCAGAACACCGGGGAGCTGTTTTTT
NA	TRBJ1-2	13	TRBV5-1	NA	CASSWDFSGGYTF	TGCGCCAGCAGCTGGGACTTTTCTGGCGGCTACACCTTC
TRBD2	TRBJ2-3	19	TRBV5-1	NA	CASSYWGIAGALGTDTQYF	TGCGCCAGCAGCTATTGGGGAATAGCGGGAGCTCTAGGGACAGATACGCAGTATTTT